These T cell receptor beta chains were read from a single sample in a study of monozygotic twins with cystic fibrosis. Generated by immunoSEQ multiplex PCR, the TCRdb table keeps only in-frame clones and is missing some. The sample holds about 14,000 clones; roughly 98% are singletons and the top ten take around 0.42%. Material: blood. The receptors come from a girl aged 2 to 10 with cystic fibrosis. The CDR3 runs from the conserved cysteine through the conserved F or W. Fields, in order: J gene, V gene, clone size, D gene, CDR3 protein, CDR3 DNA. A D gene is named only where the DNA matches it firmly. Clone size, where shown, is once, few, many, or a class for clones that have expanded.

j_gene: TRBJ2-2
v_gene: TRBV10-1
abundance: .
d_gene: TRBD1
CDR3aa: CASSTDRESPNTGELFF
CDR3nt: TGCGCCAGCAGTACCGACAGGGAAAGCCCGAACACCGGGGAGCTGTTTTTT

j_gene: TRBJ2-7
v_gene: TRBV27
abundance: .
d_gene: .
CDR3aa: CASSLYQEPYEQYF
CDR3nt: TGTGCCAGCAGTTTATATCAGGAACCCTACGAGCAGTACTTC

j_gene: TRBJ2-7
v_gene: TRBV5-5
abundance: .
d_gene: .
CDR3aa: CASSLGRAYEQYF
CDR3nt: TGTGCCAGCAGCTTGGGCAGGGCCTACGAGCAGTACTTC

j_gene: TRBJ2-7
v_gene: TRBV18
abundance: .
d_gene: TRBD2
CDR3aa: CASSPGSSGYEQYF
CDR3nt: TGTGCCAGCTCACCCGGATCTAGCGGTTACGAGCAGTACTTC

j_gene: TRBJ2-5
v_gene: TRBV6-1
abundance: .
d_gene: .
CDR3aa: CASSEHTSLLGETQYF
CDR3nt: TGTGCCAGCAGTGAACATACTAGTCTGCTAGGGGAGACCCAGTACTTC

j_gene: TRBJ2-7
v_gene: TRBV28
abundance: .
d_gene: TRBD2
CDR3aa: CASRAGGPYEQYF
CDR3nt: TGTGCCAGCAGAGCGGGAGGGCCTTACGAGCAGTACTTC

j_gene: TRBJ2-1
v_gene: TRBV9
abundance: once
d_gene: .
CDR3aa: CASSGPSEGQFF
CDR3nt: TGTGCCAGCAGCGGGCCCAGCGAGGGACAGTTCTTC

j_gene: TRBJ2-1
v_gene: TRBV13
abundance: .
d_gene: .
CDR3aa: CASSPSGEEGTPYAHRPYNEQFF
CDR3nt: TGTGCCAGCAGCCCTTCTGGGGAGGAGGGGACGCCGTATGCCCACCGCCCTTACAATGAGCAGTTCTTC

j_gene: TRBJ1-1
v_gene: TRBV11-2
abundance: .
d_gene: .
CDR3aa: CASSFDRNTEAFF
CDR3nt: TGTGCCAGCAGCTTTGACAGAAACACTGAAGCTTTCTTT

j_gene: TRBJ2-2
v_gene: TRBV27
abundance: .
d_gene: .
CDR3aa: CASSYGRANTGELFF
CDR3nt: TGTGCCAGCAGTTACGGCCGTGCGAACACCGGGGAGCTGTTTTTT

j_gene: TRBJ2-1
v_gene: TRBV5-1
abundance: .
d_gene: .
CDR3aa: CASSLDSLSYNEQFF
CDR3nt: TGCGCCAGCAGCCTGGACAGCCTCTCCTACAATGAGCAGTTCTTC

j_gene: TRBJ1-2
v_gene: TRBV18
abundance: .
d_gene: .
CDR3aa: CASSPKDGSFGYTF
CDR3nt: TGTGCCAGCTCACCGAAGGACGGCAGCTTTGGCTACACCTTC

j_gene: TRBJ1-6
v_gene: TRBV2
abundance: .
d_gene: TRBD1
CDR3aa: CASSGAGGYSPLHF
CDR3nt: TGTGCCAGCAGTGGTGCAGGGGGGTATTCACCCCTCCACTTT

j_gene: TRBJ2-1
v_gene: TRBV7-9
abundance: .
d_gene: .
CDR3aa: CASSLVVRVPYNEQFF
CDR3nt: TGTGCCAGCAGCTTAGTCGTGAGGGTTCCCTACAATGAGCAGTTCTTC

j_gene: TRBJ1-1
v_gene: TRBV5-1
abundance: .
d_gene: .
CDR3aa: CASSLQTGEAFF
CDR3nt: TGCGCCAGCAGCTTGCAAACGGGTGAAGCTTTCTTT

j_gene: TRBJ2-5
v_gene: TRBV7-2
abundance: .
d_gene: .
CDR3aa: CASRHPDRPETQYF
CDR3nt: TGTGCCAGCAGACACCCTGACAGACCAGAGACCCAGTACTTC

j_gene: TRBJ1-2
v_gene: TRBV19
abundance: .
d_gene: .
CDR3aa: CASSTGRGGYTF
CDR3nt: TGTGCCAGTAGTACGGGACGCGGTGGCTACACCTTC

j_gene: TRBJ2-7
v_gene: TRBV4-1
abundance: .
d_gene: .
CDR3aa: CASSLHRASSYEQYF
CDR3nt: TGCGCCAGCAGCCTTCACCGGGCTAGCTCCTACGAGCAGTACTTC

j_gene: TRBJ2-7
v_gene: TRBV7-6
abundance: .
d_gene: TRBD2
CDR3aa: CASSGREGISYEQYF
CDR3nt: TGTGCCAGCAGTGGGCGGGAGGGGATATCCTACGAGCAGTACTTC

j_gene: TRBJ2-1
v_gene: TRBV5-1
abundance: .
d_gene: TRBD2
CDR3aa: CASSLLREPYNEQFF
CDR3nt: TGCGCCAGCAGCTTGTTGCGGGAGCCCTACAATGAGCAGTTCTTC

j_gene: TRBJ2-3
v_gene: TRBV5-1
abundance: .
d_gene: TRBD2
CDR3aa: CASSLGAGSTDTQYF
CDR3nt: TGCGCCAGCAGCTTGGGAGCGGGGAGCACAGATACGCAGTATTTT

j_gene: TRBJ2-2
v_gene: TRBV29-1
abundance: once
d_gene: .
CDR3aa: CSVEYGGELFF
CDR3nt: TGCAGCGTGGAGTACGGCGGGGAGCTGTTTTTT

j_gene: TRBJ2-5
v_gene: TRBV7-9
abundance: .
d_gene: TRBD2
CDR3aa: CASSAGLAGAEEETQYF
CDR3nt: TGTGCCAGCAGCGCGGGACTAGCGGGAGCTGAGGAAGAGACCCAGTACTTC

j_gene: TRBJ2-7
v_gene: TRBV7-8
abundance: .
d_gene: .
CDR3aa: CASSRADLGGHYEQYF
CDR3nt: TGTGCCAGCAGCCGCGCTGACCTGGGGGGGCACTACGAGCAGTACTTC

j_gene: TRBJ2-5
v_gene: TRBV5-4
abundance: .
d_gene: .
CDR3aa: CASSLAGGPQETQYF
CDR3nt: TGTGCCAGCAGCTTGGCAGGAGGGCCCCAAGAGACCCAGTACTTC

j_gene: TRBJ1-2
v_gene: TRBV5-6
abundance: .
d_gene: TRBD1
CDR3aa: CASSLTGGKDGYTF
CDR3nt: TGTGCCAGCAGCTTGACAGGGGGAAAGGATGGCTACACCTTC

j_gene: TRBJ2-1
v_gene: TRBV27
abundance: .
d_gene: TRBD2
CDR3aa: CASSSQWGEGWNEQFF
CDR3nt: TGTGCCAGCAGTTCTCAATGGGGGGAGGGTTGGAATGAGCAGTTCTTC